The rows below give T cell receptor beta chains drawn from one sample of a study of CD8 T cells in Susac syndrome. From the immunoSEQ multiplex PCR reads, TCRdb called clonotypes with MiXCR, one entry per CDR3 protein. Of 120,000 to 150,000 distinct CDR3 sequences in the sample, approximately 94% were seen once. Material: CD4+ T cells from PBMCs. The receptor source for this set is a human donor in good health. CDR3s include the opening cysteine and the closing phenylalanine or tryptophan. A D gene is named only where the DNA matches it firmly. Some rows have no size entry. The others give once, few or many, or a class for an expanded clone.

abundance | j_gene | v_gene | d_gene | CDR3aa | CDR3nt
. | TRBJ1-1 | TRBV3-1 | . | CASSQGEKAFF | TGTGCCAGCAGCCAAGGAGAGAAAGCTTTCTTT
. | TRBJ2-7 | TRBV10-2 | TRBD2 | CASSERGGSSYEQYF | TGCGCCAGCAGTGAGCGGGGGGGGAGCTCCTACGAGCAGTACTTC
once | TRBJ2-3 | TRBV5-1 | . | CASSRGPTQYF | TGCGCCAGCAGCCGCGGACCTACGCAGTATTTT
once | TRBJ2-5 | TRBV27 | TRBD1 | CASSIASPGQGLGTQYF | TGTGCCAGCAGTATCGCCTCGCCGGGACAGGGGCTGGGGACCCAGTACTTC
. | TRBJ1-1 | TRBV20-1 | TRBD1 | CSAGQGGIMNTEAFF | TGCAGTGCTGGACAGGGCGGCATCATGAACACTGAAGCTTTCTTT
once | TRBJ2-5 | TRBV7-2 | . | CASSLVSQETQYF | TGTGCCAGCAGCTTAGTCAGCCAAGAGACCCAGTACTTC
. | TRBJ2-1 | TRBV12-3/TRBV12-4 | TRBD2 | CASSPPGLANNEQFF | TGTGCCAGCAGCCCCCCCGGACTAGCGAACAATGAGCAGTTCTTC
. | TRBJ1-4 | TRBV25-1 | . | CASRDDRSGEKLFF | TGTGCCAGCCGGGATGACAGATCGGGGGAAAAACTGTTTTTT
. | TRBJ2-2 | TRBV3-1 | . | CASSQAGPGELFF | TGTGCCAGCAGCCAAGCTGGGCCCGGGGAGCTGTTTTTT
. | TRBJ2-1 | TRBV12-5 | TRBD2 | CASGPGTSGIIEQFF | TGTGCTAGTGGTCCCGGGACTAGCGGGATTATAGAGCAGTTCTTC
. | TRBJ2-1 | TRBV12-3/TRBV12-4 | . | CASSSFLRVAAQDEQFF | TGTGCCAGCAGTTCCTTCCTCCGGGTAGCGGCCCAGGATGAGCAGTTCTTC
. | TRBJ2-6 | TRBV15 | . | CATSSPPIRAGANVLTF | TGTGCCACCAGCAGCCCACCTATCCGAGCTGGGGCCAACGTCCTGACTTTC
. | TRBJ1-2 | TRBV28 | TRBD1 | CASSFPGTGYGYTF | TGTGCCAGCAGTTTTCCCGGGACAGGGTATGGCTACACCTTC
. | TRBJ2-7 | TRBV20-1 | . | CSADGFGVPSYEQYF | TGCAGTGCCGACGGTTTCGGTGTGCCCTCCTACGAGCAGTACTTC
. | TRBJ2-3 | TRBV3-1 | . | CASSPRAGWADTQYF | TGTGCCAGCAGCCCCCGGGCTGGTTGGGCAGATACGCAGTATTTT
. | TRBJ2-4 | TRBV24-1 | TRBD1 | CATSDPGQGRNIQYF | TGTGCCACCAGTGATCCCGGACAGGGTAGAAACATTCAGTACTTC
. | TRBJ2-1 | TRBV3-1 | TRBD2 | CASSQGGPQFF | TGTGCCAGCAGCCAGGGAGGGCCTCAGTTCTTC
. | TRBJ1-1 | TRBV12-3/TRBV12-4 | . | CASNHRRMNTEAFF | TGTGCCAGCAACCACCGGCGGATGAACACTGAAGCTTTCTTT
. | TRBJ2-5 | TRBV20-1 | TRBD2 | CRAWDSGSSETQYF | TGCAGAGCTTGGGATAGCGGGAGTTCAGAGACCCAGTACTTC
. | TRBJ2-5 | TRBV15 | . | CATSRVGGARETQYF | TGTGCCACCAGCAGAGTTGGGGGGGCACGAGAGACCCAGTACTTC
few | TRBJ1-5 | TRBV5-1 | . | CASSPGPVVQPQHF | TGCGCCAGCAGCCCCGGACCTGTGGTTCAGCCCCAGCATTTT
. | TRBJ2-4 | TRBV7-2 | TRBD2 | CASSLEAGVVNIQYF | TGTGCCAGCAGCTTAGAAGCGGGAGTGGTAAACATTCAGTACTTC
. | TRBJ2-2 | TRBV24-1 | . | CATRGAGLNTGELFF | TGTGCCACCCGTGGGGCGGGCCTGAACACCGGGGAGCTGTTTTTT
once | TRBJ2-1 | TRBV19 | TRBD2 | CASSILTSVDNEQFF | TGTGCCAGTAGTATCCTGACTAGCGTCGACAATGAGCAGTTCTTC
few | TRBJ1-1 | TRBV12-3/TRBV12-4 | . | CASSLFTEAFF | TGTGCCAGCAGTTTGTTCACTGAAGCTTTCTTT
. | TRBJ2-7 | TRBV27 | . | CASSLDFTLYEQYF | TGTGCCAGCAGTTTGGACTTTACTCTCTACGAGCAGTACTTC
. | TRBJ2-7 | TRBV3-1 | TRBD1 | CASSQEGQRTTGEQYF | TGTGCCAGCAGCCAAGAGGGACAGCGTACTACGGGGGAGCAGTACTTC
. | TRBJ2-3 | TRBV3-1 | TRBD2 | CASSHTGRASTDTQYF | TGTGCCAGCAGCCACACCGGGAGGGCCAGCACAGATACGCAGTATTTT
. | TRBJ1-5 | TRBV6-6 | . | CASSYGRRLNQPQHF | TGTGCCAGCAGTTACGGACGGCGTCTAAATCAGCCCCAGCATTTT
. | TRBJ1-1 | TRBV27 | . | CASSLSGRGTEAFF | TGTGCCAGCAGTTTATCGGGCAGGGGAACTGAAGCTTTCTTT
. | TRBJ1-1 | TRBV28 | . | CASSLWGPGRLYTEAFF | TGTGCCAGCAGTTTATGGGGCCCGGGCCGTCTCTACACTGAAGCTTTCTTT